This entry is about one T cell receptor (beta chain). Its antigen is unknown. The data were taken from a study of blood T cells in healthy people across ages. General study points: Naive T cell percentage showed a strong correlation with TCR beta diversity. Because donor CMV status was unknown, expanded clonotype changes were possibly confounded. There were more naive CD4+ cells and higher diversity in long-lived donors than in aged donors.

A J-beta primer mix and a sample-barcoded 5' primer were used in a second PCR of roughly 7 to 12 cycles. TCRdb redid the calling of the 5' RACE reads with MiXCR, one entry per CDR3 protein. The table records fewer than 800,000 distinct CDR3 sequences, about 32% of them present only once. Samples each had at least 5.5 micrograms of total RNA extracted. Germline V gene data show CDR1 as SGHAT and CDR2 as FQDESV (reference sequence). The CDR3 consists of 14 residues. Trimming cost V 3 bases and J 0 bases, with 8 bases left between them. The chain has TRBV11-1 and TRBJ2-5; D unclear. Specimen: blood. The receptor was isolated from a woman older than 75 in good health. CDR3 nucleotide sequence: TGTGCCAGCAGCTTGTCCTGGAACCAAGAGACCCAGTACTTC. Translated: CASSLSWNQETQYF.